This T cell receptor (beta chain) was found in a study of prognosis after radiotherapy for stage I lung cancer. Study observations and caveats: Gene usage of TRBV and TRBJ reportedly differed between patients with and without metastases.

Peripheral blood was collected in volumes of roughly 6 milliliters at each of two time points. This CDR3 comprises 14 residues. CDR1 and CDR2 (germline): LNHDA, SQIVND (reference sequence). The J segment lost 2 bases and the V segment lost 5 bases, leaving 5 bases of the junction unmatched. Multiplex PCR in two rounds served to amplify TCR beta CDR3 from genomic DNA. First-round PCR employed TRBV- and TRBJ-specific primers for each gene. PCR proceeded to a second round, and that round used universal primers. TCRdb re-derived calls from the multiplex PCR reads in MiXCR, one entry per CDR3 protein. Of approximately 35,000 distinct CDR3 sequences listed, approximately 32% were seen once; the top ten hold around 27%. This clonotype was recorded many times. Its antigen is currently unknown.

The chain is built from TRBV19 and TRBJ1-2; 7 bases fit TRBD1. The clonotype comes from a donor aged 50 or older with non-small cell lung cancer. Sequences were derived from PBMCs, sampled before or after stereotactic body radiation therapy (not recorded which). The CDR3 DNA sequence: TGTGCCAGTAGTCGCGGACAGGCGAACTATGGCTACACCTTC. Translated: CASSRGQANYGYTF.